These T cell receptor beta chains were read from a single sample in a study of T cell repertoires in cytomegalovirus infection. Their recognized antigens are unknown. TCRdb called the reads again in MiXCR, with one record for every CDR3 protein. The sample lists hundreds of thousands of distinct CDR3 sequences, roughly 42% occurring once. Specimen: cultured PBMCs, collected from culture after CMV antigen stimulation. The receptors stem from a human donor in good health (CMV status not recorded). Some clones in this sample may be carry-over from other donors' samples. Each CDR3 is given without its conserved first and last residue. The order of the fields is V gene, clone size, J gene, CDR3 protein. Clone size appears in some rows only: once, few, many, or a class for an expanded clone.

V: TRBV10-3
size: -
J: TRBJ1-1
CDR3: AISEEEGSEAF

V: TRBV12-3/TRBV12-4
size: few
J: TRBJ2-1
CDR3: ASSLRDFGGNEQF

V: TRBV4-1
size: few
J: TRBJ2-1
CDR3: ASSQDRAVAGKNEQF

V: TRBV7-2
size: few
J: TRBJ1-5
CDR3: ASSPGTGANQPQH

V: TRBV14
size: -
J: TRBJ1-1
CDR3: ASSQSLATEAF

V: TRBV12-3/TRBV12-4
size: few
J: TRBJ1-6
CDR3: ASSSIQGYNSPLH

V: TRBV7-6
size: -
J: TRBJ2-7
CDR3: ASSFSPGQGYEQY

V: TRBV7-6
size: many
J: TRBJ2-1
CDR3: ASSLDRGGYNEQF

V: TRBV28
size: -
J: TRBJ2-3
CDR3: ASRSYSGGGTDTQY

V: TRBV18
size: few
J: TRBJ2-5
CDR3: ASSPAQPAGETQY

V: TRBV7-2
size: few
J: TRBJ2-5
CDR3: ASSLGTGTGTQY

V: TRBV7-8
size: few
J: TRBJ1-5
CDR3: ASSERTYGGWQPQH

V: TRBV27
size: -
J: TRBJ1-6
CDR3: ASSLFAGRRIYNSPLH

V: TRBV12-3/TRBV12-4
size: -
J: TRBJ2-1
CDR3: ASIRTRGTSGPIYNEQF

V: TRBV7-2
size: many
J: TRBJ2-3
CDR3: ASSSRQSTDTQY

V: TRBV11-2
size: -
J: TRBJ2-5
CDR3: ASSFGKGANVETQY

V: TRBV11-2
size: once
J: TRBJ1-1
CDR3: ASSPGQGAQTTEAF

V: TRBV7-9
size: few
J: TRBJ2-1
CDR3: ASTPRRGGTGGNEQF

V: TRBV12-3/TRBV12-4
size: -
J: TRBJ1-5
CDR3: ASSRGDGNQPQH

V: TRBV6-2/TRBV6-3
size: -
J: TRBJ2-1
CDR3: ASSSTPLAGVNEQF